The 28 T cell receptor beta chains listed next were all sequenced from one sample in a study of blood T cell repertoires in COVID-19. Method: immunoSEQ multiplex PCR; TCRdb's copy keeps in-frame clones and lacks some. Of around 440,000 clones in the sample, around 88% are singletons; the top ten hold roughly 12%. The sequencing input was peripheral blood. The receptors come from a woman between 50 and 59 years old with COVID-19, enrolled during active disease.

The gene calls are TRBV6-1 and TRBJ1-2; 8 bases fit TRBD1. Germline V CDR1 and CDR2: MNHNS, SASEGT. The junction had 8 bases not matched to a gene; V was cut back by 3 bases and J by 5 bases. The CDR3 spans 15 residues. CDR3 residues: CASSELTGDGYGYTF. The DNA of the CDR3 is TGTGCCAGCAGTGAGTTGACAGGGGATGGATATGGCTACACCTTC.

The chain uses TRBV28 and TRBJ2-3, with D possibly matching TRBD2 (7 bases). The CDR3 is 14 residues long. Trimming shortened V by 6 bases and J by 5 bases, and 15 bases separated the two germline ends. Germline lookup yields CDR1 MDHEN and CDR2 SYDVKM. CDR3 DNA sequence: TGTGCCAGCAGCAAAGGGGGGGCCAAAGATACGCAGTATTTT. Protein sequence: CASSKGGAKDTQYF.

The CDR3 sequence is CASRGLWISDTQYF. Written as DNA, the CDR3 is TGTGCCAGTAGGGGACTGTGGATTTCGGATACGCAGTATTTT. The chain uses TRBV19 and TRBJ2-3; possible D gene TRBD2, 6 bases. Trimming cost V 6 bases and J 6 bases, with 16 bases left between them. The length of the CDR3 is 14 residues. The germline V gene encodes CDR1 LNHDA and CDR2 SQIVND (reference sequence).

Comment on this clone: This sample also contains other DNA sequences that code for the same CDR3. V gene TRBV28 combines with J gene TRBJ2-6; D might be TRBD2 (6 bases). The CDR3 extends over 15 amino acids. V was cut by 3 bases and J by 0 bases, with 6 bases left in between. Germline V gene data show CDR1 as MDHEN and CDR2 as SYDVKM. CDR3 region: CASSLGGSGANVLTF. As DNA, the CDR3 is TGTGCCAGCAGTTTGGGGGGCTCTGGGGCCAACGTCCTGACTTTC.

This rearrangement joins TRBV10-2 to TRBJ2-5, with 9 bases lining up with TRBD1. This CDR3 has 16 amino acids. CDR1 and CDR2 (germline): WSHSY, SAAADI. Trimming cost V 4 bases and J 1 base; bases outside gene matches: 7. The CDR3 DNA is TGCGCCAGCAGTGGGAACAGGGGGCCTACCCAAGAGACCCAGTACTTC. It specifies CASSGNRGPTQETQYF.

The CDR3 region has the DNA TGTGCCAGCAGCTTGGGGACAGGAGGGACCTTGGTGGCCCAGCATTTT. Translating gives CASSLGTGGTLVAQHF. The V gene is TRBV5-6, the J gene TRBJ1-5, with 7 bases aligning to TRBD1. The V segment lost 0 bases and the J segment 11 bases; nucleotides outside the gene matches: 14. The CDR3 runs 16 residues. Germline V lookup: CDR1 SGHDT, CDR2 YYEEEE. The whole variable domain, remainder taken from reference TRBV5-6 and TRBJ1-5, is DAGVTQSPTHLIKTRGQQVTLRCSPKSGHDTVSWYQQALGQGPQFIFQYYEEEERQRGNFPDRFSGHQFPNYSSELNVNALLLGDSALYLCASSLGTGGTLVAQHFGDGTRLSIL.

This chain joins TRBV7-8 and TRBJ2-3; D is perhaps TRBD2 (5 bases). Germline values: CDR1 SGHVS, CDR2 FQNEAQ. This CDR3 has 13 amino acids. The V end was cut by 4 bases, the J end by 4 bases, with 9 bases between. The CDR3 bases are TGTGCCAGCAGCTCCGAGGGCGCAGATACGCAGTATTTT. This translates into CASSSEGADTQYF. The full variable domain, in which reference TRBV7-8 and TRBJ2-3 provide the parts outside the CDR3, is GAGVSQSPRYKVAKRGQDVALRCDPISGHVSLFWYQQALGQGPEFLTYFQNEAQLDKSGLPSDRFFAERPEGSVSTLKIQRTQQEDSAVYLCASSSEGADTQYFGPGTRLTVL.

The V gene is TRBV30, the J gene TRBJ1-2; possible D gene TRBD1, 6 bases. This CDR3 has 11 residues. In germline, CDR1 is GTSNPN, CDR2 SVGIG (reference sequence). V was shortened by 4 bases and J by 9 bases, with 12 bases between the two germline ends. CDR3 DNA sequence: TGTGCCTGGACCAACAGGGTTAGCTACACCTTC. Protein sequence: CAWTNRVSYTF.

The chain joins TRBV3-1 (or the pseudogene TRBV3-2) to TRBJ1-2; 7 positions match TRBD1. V lost 4 bases to trimming and J lost 2 bases; unmatched junction nucleotides: 4. Germline loops: CDR1 LGHDT, CDR2 YNNKEL (reference sequence). The CDR3 has 14 residues. CDR3 amino acids: CASSPPGGNYGYTF. The CDR3 DNA sequence: TGTGCCAGCAGCCCTCCAGGGGGAAACTATGGCTACACCTTC.

This clone appeared a few times. The V and J genes are TRBV11-1 and TRBJ1-4; the D is unclear. In germline, CDR1 is SGHAT, CDR2 FQDESV (reference sequence). V shed 5 bases and J shed 8 bases, with 12 bases lying between them. The CDR3 spans 13 residues. Here the CDR3 DNA reads TGTGCCAGCAGCCGGGATCAGGAAGAAAAACTGTTTTTT. It encodes CASSRDQEEKLFF.

This sequence joins TRBV11-2 and TRBJ1-2, with D possibly TRBD1 on 5 matching bases. V was trimmed by 5 bases and J by 3 bases, leaving 22 bases between them. From germline, CDR1 is SGHAT and CDR2 FQNNGV. The length of the CDR3 is 17 residues. CDR3 sequence reads: CASSHTLVRTLYYGYTF. CDR3 sequence (DNA): TGTGCCAGCAGCCACACACTTGTAAGGACACTCTACTATGGCTACACCTTC.

The genes are TRBV5-1 and TRBJ2-7; 12 nucleotides line up with TRBD2. The CDR3 sequence is 17 residues long. V dropped 2 bases and J dropped 6; count of bases not matched to a gene: 12. CDR1 is SGHRS, CDR2 YFSETQ, per germline. The CDR3 reads CASSFRLAGELRREQYF. The DNA for the CDR3 is TGCGCCAGCAGCTTCCGACTAGCGGGGGAGTTAAGGCGCGAGCAGTACTTC.

V and J are TRBV3-1 (or the pseudogene TRBV3-2) and TRBJ1-6, with 7 bases matching TRBD1. V lost 1 base, J lost 3 bases, and 3 bases stayed unmatched. Germline CDR1 LGHDT, CDR2 YNNKEL (reference sequence). The CDR3 has 16 amino acids. CDR3 protein: CASSQGDRDYNSPLHF. The DNA of the CDR3 is TGTGCCAGCAGCCAAGGGGACAGAGACTATAATTCACCCCTCCACTTT.

The V call is TRBV18, the J call TRBJ2-3; possibly TRBD2 for D (7 bases). V was clipped by 3 bases and J by 5 bases, with 15 bases between them. The germline CDR1 and CDR2 sequences are KGHSH and LQKENI. The CDR3 covers 15 residues. The CDR3 sequence: CASSPYRGAGDTQYF. The CDR3 DNA reads TGTGCCAGCTCACCTTATCGGGGGGCCGGAGATACGCAGTATTTT.

The chain is built from TRBV7-9 and TRBJ1-3; D not resolved. This CDR3 region has 14 residues. The V end was cut by 2 bases, the J end by 3 bases, with 8 bases between. Germline CDR1 and CDR2: SEHNR and FQNEAQ (reference sequence). As DNA, the CDR3 is TGTGCCAGCAGCTTAACAGTAGGTGGAAACACCATATATTTT. Amino acid sequence: CASSLTVGGNTIYF. The full variable domain, in which reference TRBV7-9 and TRBJ1-3 provide the parts outside the CDR3, is DTGVSQNPRHKITKRGQNVTFRCDPISEHNRLYWYRQTLGQGPEFLTYFQNEAQLEKSRLLSDRFSAERPKGSFSTLEIQRTEQGDSAMYLCASSLTVGGNTIYFGEGSWLTVV.

The chain recombines TRBV11-3 with TRBJ2-1; a possible D gene is TRBD2 (5 bases). The length of the CDR3 is 13 residues. V lost 5 bases and J lost 7, with 12 bases in between. Germline V CDR1 and CDR2: SGHNT, YENEEA. CDR3 sequence: CASSPLAGNEQFF. CDR3 DNA: TGTGCCAGCAGCCCTCTGGCGGGTAATGAGCAGTTCTTC.

The rearrangement joins TRBV15 to TRBJ1-6; no definite D call. Per germline, CDR1 LNHNV and CDR2 YYDKDF (reference sequence). This CDR3 contains 13 residues. Trimming removed 1 base from V and 7 bases from J, with 5 bases in between. CDR3 in amino acids: CATSRARNSPLHF. DNA for the CDR3: TGTGCCACCAGCAGAGCCCGGAATTCACCCCTCCACTTT.

This clone was found a few times. The chain couples TRBV7-2 to TRBJ1-1; unclear D gene. Trimming pared 5 bases from V and 0 bases from J, leaving 4 bases between. Germline CDR1 SGHTA, CDR2 FQGNSA. This CDR3 is built from 12 residues. The CDR3 nucleotides read TGTGCCAGCAGCCTTCTGAACACTGAAGCTTTCTTT. Protein sequence: CASSLLNTEAFF.

The J gene is TRBJ1-6, the V gene TRBV27; D is uncertain. The CDR3 is made up of 15 amino acids. Per the germline V gene, CDR1 is MNHEY and CDR2 is SMNVEV (reference sequence). V shed 5 bases and J shed 10 bases, with 18 bases lying between them. The CDR3 protein is CASSQILGVNSPLHF. Written as DNA, the CDR3 is TGTGCCAGCAGTCAGATACTCGGAGTAAACTCACCCCTCCACTTT.

V is TRBV5-4 and J is TRBJ1-2, with TRBD1 identical over 8 bases. Looked up from germline, CDR1 is SGHNT and CDR2 is YYREEE (reference sequence). The CDR3 has 15 amino acids. The ends lost 0 bases at V and 6 bases at J; junction bases unmatched: 7. The CDR3 coding sequence is TGTGCCAGCAGCTTGGATTTCACAGGGGGGGATGGCTACACCTTC. Translated, it gives CASSLDFTGGDGYTF.

This clone has only one observation. The V gene is TRBV7-7, the J gene TRBJ1-1; no definite D call. The CDR3 is made up of 13 amino acids. Trimming removed 2 bases at V and 5 bases at J, with 9 bases between. Germline V gene lookup returns CDR1 SSHAT and CDR2 FNYEAQ (reference sequence). The DNA of the CDR3 is TGTGCCAGCAGCTTAACGGACTCGACTGAAGCTTTCTTT. Translating it yields CASSLTDSTEAFF.

The chain links TRBV2 to TRBJ1-4; D is uncertain. The length of the CDR3 is 14 residues. Trimming pared 5 bases from V and 7 bases from J, leaving 14 bases between. Germline V gives CDR1 SNHLY, CDR2 FYNNEI. In nucleotides, the CDR3 is TGTGCCAGCAGTTTCTTAGACACCATTGAAAAACTGTTTTTT. Residues: CASSFLDTIEKLFF.

The rearrangement links TRBV28 to TRBJ1-5, with TRBD1 matching over 8 bases. V gave up 3 bases and J gave up 4 bases; unmatched junction bases: 2. CDR3 length: 14 amino acids. Germline CDR1 is MDHEN and CDR2 is SYDVKM. CDR3 DNA sequence: TGTGCCAGCAGTTTTGGGACAGGAAATCAGCCCCAGCATTTT. Its protein product is CASSFGTGNQPQHF.

The chain joins TRBV6-5 to TRBJ1-1; D is unresolved. V was pared by 5 bases and J by 1 base, with 5 bases between. Per germline, CDR1 MNHEY and CDR2 SVGAGI. The length of the CDR3 is 12 residues. The CDR3 region has the DNA TGTGCCAGCAGTAACAGGAACACTGAAGCTTTCTTT. Translation: CASSNRNTEAFF.

This chain joins TRBV9 and TRBJ1-1; D is undetermined. Germline V CDR1 and CDR2: SGDLS, YYNGEE. CDR3 length: 14 amino acids. Trimming removed 2 bases at V and 4 bases at J, with 12 bases between. CDR3 protein: CASSVNTRGTEAFF. The CDR3 nucleotides are TGTGCCAGCAGCGTGAACACCCGGGGCACTGAAGCTTTCTTT.

This clone appeared a single time. The chain links TRBV3-1 (or the pseudogene TRBV3-2) to TRBJ1-2; tentative D call: TRBD1 (6 bases). CDR1 and CDR2 from the germline V gene are LGHDT and YNNKEL (reference sequence). The CDR3 covers 14 residues. Trimming removed 3 bases at V and 7 bases at J, with 15 bases between. CDR3 residues: CASSHPRGDGGYTF. DNA of the CDR3: TGTGCCAGCAGCCATCCCAGGGGCGATGGTGGCTACACCTTC.

The genes are TRBV20-1 and TRBJ2-5; no clear D. This CDR3 spans 14 amino acids. Trimming stripped 3 bases from V and 4 bases from J, with 15 bases between. CDR1 and CDR2 (germline): DFQATT, SNEGSKA (reference sequence). CDR3: CSASKSSGLETQYF. Written as DNA, the CDR3 is TGCAGTGCTAGTAAGAGTTCAGGCCTAGAGACCCAGTACTTC.

The chain combines TRBV7-9 with TRBJ1-3; the D is unclear. V lost 3 bases and J 7 bases, leaving 19 bases between the germline ends. The CDR3 has 16 residues. Germline V gene data show CDR1 as SEHNR and CDR2 as FQNEAQ (reference sequence). Here the CDR3 DNA reads TGTGCCAGCAGCTTTGTCATGGCAGGAAAATGGAACACCATATATTTT. The encoded protein is CASSFVMAGKWNTIYF.